A selection of T cell receptor beta chains follows, all from one sample in a study of blood T cell repertoires in COVID-19. TCRdb's table, derived via immunoSEQ multiplex PCR, lists solely in-frame clones and lacks some. This sample yields 150,000 to 200,000 clones, of which 60% to 80% are seen a single time; about 15% belongs to the top ten. The source material was PBMCs or T cells enriched from blood (not recorded which). The receptors come from a man in his fifties or sixties who had been exposed to COVID-19. Both conserved end residues are part of each CDR3. D genes are given only for firm matches. Clone size is not always given. Where it is, it says once, few, many or a class for expanded clones.

j_gene: TRBJ1-6; d_gene: -; v_gene: TRBV27; abundance: -; CDR3nt: TGTGCCAGCAGTTTGTCGCAGTCTTCGCGGCTTAATTCACCCCTCCACTTT; CDR3aa: CASSLSQSSRLNSPLHF
j_gene: TRBJ1-6; d_gene: TRBD1; v_gene: TRBV6-5; abundance: -; CDR3nt: TGTGCCAGCAATCGGGGACAGGGGGTCTCACCCCTCCACTTT; CDR3aa: CASNRGQGVSPLHF
j_gene: TRBJ1-1; d_gene: TRBD1; v_gene: TRBV6-2/TRBV6-3; abundance: -; CDR3nt: TGTGCCAGCAGTCCACCGGGACAGGGGAACACTGAAGCTTTCTTT; CDR3aa: CASSPPGQGNTEAFF
j_gene: TRBJ2-1; d_gene: TRBD2; v_gene: TRBV27; abundance: -; CDR3nt: TGTGCCAGCACCAGATTGACTAGCGGGCATAACGATGAGCAGTTCTTC; CDR3aa: CASTRLTSGHNDEQFF
j_gene: TRBJ2-1; d_gene: TRBD2; v_gene: TRBV11-3; abundance: -; CDR3nt: TGTGCCAGCAGCTTATGGACTAGCGGAAATGAGCAGTTCTTC; CDR3aa: CASSLWTSGNEQFF
j_gene: TRBJ1-3; d_gene: TRBD1; v_gene: TRBV19; abundance: -; CDR3nt: TGTGCCAGTACCCCGGGCGGGACAGGCTCTGGAAACACCATATATTTT; CDR3aa: CASTPGGTGSGNTIYF
j_gene: TRBJ1-2; d_gene: -; v_gene: TRBV24-1; abundance: -; CDR3nt: TGTGCCACCAGTGATTCCCTCAACTATGGCTACACCTTC; CDR3aa: CATSDSLNYGYTF
j_gene: TRBJ1-2; d_gene: TRBD1; v_gene: TRBV5-1; abundance: -; CDR3nt: TGCGCCAGCAGCACCGATACAGGGGCAGACTATGGCTACACCTTC; CDR3aa: CASSTDTGADYGYTF
j_gene: TRBJ2-7; d_gene: TRBD2; v_gene: TRBV19; abundance: -; CDR3nt: TGTGCCAGTAGTATGTCTCGGGGGGCCTACGAGCAGTACTTC; CDR3aa: CASSMSRGAYEQYF
j_gene: TRBJ2-3; d_gene: -; v_gene: TRBV30; abundance: -; CDR3nt: TGTGCCTGGAGTGTGGGGAGCGCCCAAGCGCAGTATTTT; CDR3aa: CAWSVGSAQAQYF
j_gene: TRBJ2-2; d_gene: -; v_gene: TRBV5-1; abundance: few; CDR3nt: TGCGCCAGCAGCTTGGGACACGGAACCGGGGAGCTGTTTTTT; CDR3aa: CASSLGHGTGELFF
j_gene: TRBJ2-2; d_gene: -; v_gene: TRBV3-1/TRBV3-2; abundance: -; CDR3nt: TGTGCCAGCAGCCAAGTTAGGGGGAGCACCGGGGAGCTGTTTTTT; CDR3aa: CASSQVRGSTGELFF
j_gene: TRBJ1-4; d_gene: -; v_gene: TRBV7-8; abundance: few; CDR3nt: TGTGCCAGCAGCTTAGCGTCTGACAGGCGAAATGAAAAACTGTTTTTT; CDR3aa: CASSLASDRRNEKLFF
j_gene: TRBJ1-1; d_gene: TRBD1; v_gene: TRBV7-2; abundance: -; CDR3nt: TGTGCCAGCAGCCAAGGACAGGGTGGTACTGAAGCTTTCTTT; CDR3aa: CASSQGQGGTEAFF
j_gene: TRBJ1-5; d_gene: -; v_gene: TRBV6-5; abundance: once; CDR3nt: TGTGCCAGCAGTCCCCCCGGGGGGAACAATCAGCCCCAGCATTTT; CDR3aa: CASSPPGGNNQPQHF
j_gene: TRBJ1-2; d_gene: -; v_gene: TRBV20-1; abundance: -; CDR3nt: TGCAGTGCTAGAGCCCTCTATGGCTACACCTTC; CDR3aa: CSARALYGYTF
j_gene: TRBJ2-7; d_gene: TRBD2; v_gene: TRBV6-5; abundance: -; CDR3nt: TGTGCCAGCACGCCGCGGGGACTAGCGGGCGAGCAGTACTTC; CDR3aa: CASTPRGLAGEQYF
j_gene: TRBJ2-1; d_gene: TRBD2; v_gene: TRBV14; abundance: -; CDR3nt: TGTGCCAGCACAAAGAATAGCGGGGCCGAGCAGTTCTTC; CDR3aa: CASTKNSGAEQFF
j_gene: TRBJ1-5; d_gene: -; v_gene: TRBV5-4; abundance: once; CDR3nt: TGTGCCAGCAGCTTGGCAGGGGATCAGCCCCAGCATTTT; CDR3aa: CASSLAGDQPQHF
j_gene: TRBJ1-4; d_gene: -; v_gene: TRBV30; abundance: -; CDR3nt: TGTGCCTGGATGGGGGGACTCGGCGAAAAACTGTTTTTT; CDR3aa: CAWMGGLGEKLFF
j_gene: TRBJ2-7; d_gene: -; v_gene: TRBV29-1; abundance: -; CDR3nt: TGCAGCGTCTCTCCGGGTCCCCGGGGCGAGCAGTACTTC; CDR3aa: CSVSPGPRGEQYF
j_gene: TRBJ2-1; d_gene: -; v_gene: TRBV20-1; abundance: -; CDR3nt: TGCAGTGCTCTTCGGGGAGAGCAGTTCTTC; CDR3aa: CSALRGEQFF
j_gene: TRBJ2-5; d_gene: TRBD1; v_gene: TRBV5-4; abundance: -; CDR3nt: TGTGCCAGCAGCTTGGAGCCGGGACAGGGTGGGACCCAGTACTTC; CDR3aa: CASSLEPGQGGTQYF
j_gene: TRBJ1-1; d_gene: -; v_gene: TRBV5-1; abundance: -; CDR3nt: TGCGCCAGCAGCTTGTCGGCACCCCGGAGGTTGGCTGAAGCTTTCTTT; CDR3aa: CASSLSAPRRLAEAFF
j_gene: TRBJ1-4; d_gene: TRBD1; v_gene: TRBV27; abundance: -; CDR3nt: TGTGCCAGCAGGGACCGGACAGGGGTTACGGAAAAACTGTTTTTT; CDR3aa: CASRDRTGVTEKLFF
j_gene: TRBJ2-5; d_gene: -; v_gene: TRBV28; abundance: -; CDR3nt: TGTGCCAGCAGTTCGGGCGGGGCTTCGGTAAGAGAGACCCAGTACTTC; CDR3aa: CASSSGGASVRETQYF
j_gene: TRBJ1-5; d_gene: TRBD1; v_gene: TRBV2; abundance: -; CDR3nt: TGTGCCAGCAGATTGGGACAGGGGGGTCAGCCCCAGCATTTT; CDR3aa: CASRLGQGGQPQHF
j_gene: TRBJ1-5; d_gene: -; v_gene: TRBV28; abundance: -; CDR3nt: TGTGCCAGCACCTCTGGGCCGGGGGTGCATCAGCCCCAGCATTTT; CDR3aa: CASTSGPGVHQPQHF
j_gene: TRBJ2-5; d_gene: TRBD1; v_gene: TRBV7-2; abundance: -; CDR3nt: TGTGCCAGCAGCTTCGGGACAGGACAAGAGACCCAGTACTTC; CDR3aa: CASSFGTGQETQYF
j_gene: TRBJ1-2; d_gene: TRBD1; v_gene: TRBV2; abundance: -; CDR3nt: TGTGCCAGCACCGAAACGCCGGGACAGACATATGGCTACACCTTC; CDR3aa: CASTETPGQTYGYTF
j_gene: TRBJ2-3; d_gene: TRBD2; v_gene: TRBV19; abundance: -; CDR3nt: TGTGCCAGTAGTAGCGGGGGGATGGGAAATACGCAGTATTTT; CDR3aa: CASSSGGMGNTQYF
j_gene: TRBJ2-1; d_gene: -; v_gene: TRBV2; abundance: -; CDR3nt: TGTGCCAGCAGTGACAGGGCCTACAATGAGCAGTTCTTC; CDR3aa: CASSDRAYNEQFF